This T cell receptor beta chain was recorded in a study of cytomegalovirus exposure and HLA in healthy donors. Points from the study as a whole: Productive rates of about 90% or about 30% were seen for most TCR beta V segments in an earlier analysis. Altogether, more than 150 TCR beta chains were recorded as cytomegalovirus-associated. Serostatus for CMV was the only available immune exposure information.

In the PCR, 60 Vbeta and 13 Jbeta primers were used. Profiling relied on immunoSEQ multiplex PCR, and the TCRdb table lists in-frame clones only, not all of them. Of approximately 84,000 clones in the sample, roughly 78% were seen once. This clone has at least ten counts. The target antigen is unknown. The V and J ends lost 0 bases and 3 bases, in that order; junction bases with no gene match: 4. Germline V gives CDR1 SEHNR, CDR2 FQNEAQ (reference sequence). CDR3 size: 16 residues. The material sequenced was PBMCs. V and J are TRBV7-9 and TRBJ2-1; TRBD1 matches at 8 bases. This sequence originates from a male donor in good health and CMV-seropositive. CDR3 DNA sequence: TGTGCCAGCAGCTTAGCCACAGGGGGAATCTACAATGAGCAGTTCTTC. Its translation: CASSLATGGIYNEQFF.